The present T cell receptor beta chain was sequenced within a study of OX40 agonist ivuxolimab in advanced cancers. Study-wide context: Dose-escalation cases comprised hepatocellular carcinoma, melanoma, renal cell or head and neck cancer. Regarding the study as a whole: Expanded peripheral T cells had an undetermined antigen specificity.

Assay: immunoSEQ multiplex PCR; the TCRdb copy retains only in-frame clones and omits some. This table holds 35,000 to 45,000 clones, approximately 86% found once. People who had autoimmune disease history or systemic immunosuppression were excluded. This CDR3 is 15 amino acids long. Germline loops: CDR1 SGHDT, CDR2 YYEEEE. The V segment lost 3 bases and the J segment 5 bases; nucleotides outside the gene matches: 9. Points on this clone: Its antigen is currently unknown.

The TCR sequence derives from an adult with an advanced solid tumor such as melanoma, head and neck, liver or kidney cancer. The chain employs TRBV5-6 and TRBJ2-3; 7 bases align to TRBD1. The material was CD4+ or CD8+ T cells sorted from blood, obtained in a trial of the OX40 agonist ivuxolimab. The CDR3 sequence: CASSSTGTGLDTQYF. CDR3 nucleotides: TGTGCCAGCAGCTCGACAGGGACCGGGTTAGATACGCAGTATTTT.